The T cell receptor beta chain under discussion was sequenced for a study of cytomegalovirus exposure and HLA in healthy donors. This clone appeared a few times. What it binds is unknown. The V gene lost 7 bases and the J gene lost 3 bases, with 29 bases spanning the gap. The CDR3 has 19 residues. PCR employed 60 Vbeta and 13 Jbeta primers. Assay: immunoSEQ multiplex PCR; the TCRdb copy retains only in-frame clones and omits some. This sample has over 200,000 clones, with approximately 78% found just once. Study conclusions and caveats: In vitro testing confirmed a few CMV-associated chains as specific for CMV antigens. TCR beta sequences numbering 15,000 to 20,000 were associated with HLA alleles at 0.05 false discovery rate in a later analysis. A later analysis linked a missense variant in DCLRE1C to the trimming of TCR beta V and J genes.

The source is a male donor in good health and CMV-seronegative. This chain connects TRBV5-3 to TRBJ1-5; a weak D match, TRBD1 (6 bases). TRBV5-3 is placed among ORFs of uncertain function. The sequenced sample was PBMCs. For the CDR3, the DNA is TGTGCCAGACCTACCCCCCGGGACAATTTAGGGTCCCACAATCAGCCCCAGCATTTT. Protein: CARPTPRDNLGSHNQPQHF.